This T cell receptor (beta chain) is drawn from a study of CD8+CD57+ T cells in acquired aplastic anemia. Overall study context: Sorted CD4+ and CD8+ cells yielded around 3.2 ug of DNA on average. Study-level results: A significant difference in CD8+ Simpson's diversity between patients and controls was not found.

Profiling of TCR beta VDJ combinations and CDR3 sequences used genomic DNA as template. TCRdb analysed the reads with MiXCR anew, one entry per CDR3 protein. Of 150,000 to 200,000 distinct CDR3 sequences detected, roughly 48% appear once; the ten largest clones hold approximately 2.9%. Patients sequenced had flow cytometry evidence of CD8+CD57+ cell expansion. About this clonotype itself: Antigen unknown.

CDR3 length: 12 amino acids. V was shortened by 1 base and J by 6 bases, with 6 bases between the two germline ends. Per germline, CDR1 SGHTA and CDR2 FQGNSA. Sequencing input: sorted CD4+, CD8+, or CD8+CD57+ T cells (not recorded which) from PBMCs. V and J are TRBV7-2 and TRBJ1-1; D unclear. This TCR was recovered from a human donor with aplastic anemia. The CDR3 DNA sequence: TGTGCCAGCAGCTTAGATAATCCTGAAGCTTTCTTT. It encodes CASSLDNPEAFF.